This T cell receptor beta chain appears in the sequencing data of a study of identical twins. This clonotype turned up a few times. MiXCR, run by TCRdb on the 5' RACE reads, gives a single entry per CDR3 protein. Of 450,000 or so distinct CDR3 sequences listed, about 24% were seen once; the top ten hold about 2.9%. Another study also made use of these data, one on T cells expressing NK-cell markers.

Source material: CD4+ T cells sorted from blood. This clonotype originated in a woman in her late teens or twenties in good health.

The DNA for the CDR3 is TGTGCCAGCAGCAGACAGGGTACGCGGTTCTTC. Translating gives CASSRQGTRFF. The V call is TRBV7-9, the J call TRBJ2-1; 7 positions agree with TRBD1. The CDR3 is 11 amino acids. V lost 5 bases, J lost 15 bases, and 7 bases stayed unmatched. From germline, CDR1 is SEHNR and CDR2 FQNEAQ (reference sequence).